Listed below are T cell receptor beta chains from one sample, sequenced in a study of PD-L1 blockade in urothelial cancer. Generated by immunoSEQ multiplex PCR, the TCRdb table keeps only in-frame clones and is missing some. The table lists around 49,000 clones, 82% of them singletons. Specimen: PBMCs, collected around atezolizumab (anti-PD-L1) treatment. The receptor source for this set is a man aged 60 to 75 with urothelial cancer. Each CDR3 is given with its conserved first and last residue. A D gene is named only where the DNA matches it firmly. Not all rows give a size; the values are once, few, many and, for expanded clones, a class.

J	V	D	length	size	DNA	CDR3
TRBJ2-1	TRBV28	.	14	.	TGTGCCAGCAGTTTATCGAGCTCCTACAATGAGCAGTTCTTC	CASSLSSSYNEQFF
TRBJ1-5	TRBV5-1	.	15	few	TGCGCCAGCAGCCTCAACGGGGAGGGTGGCCAGCCCCAGCATTTT	CASSLNGEGGQPQHF
TRBJ2-2	TRBV5-1	TRBD2	18	.	TGCGCCAGCAGCCCTCGCGGACTAGCGGGAGAAAGTACCGGGGAGCTGTTTTTT	CASSPRGLAGESTGELFF
TRBJ2-7	TRBV5-5	.	15	once	TGTGCCAGCAGCGTGGACAGCTCGAGGGCCTACGAGCAGTACTTC	CASSVDSSRAYEQYF
TRBJ2-5	TRBV7-2	TRBD2	18	.	TGTGCCAGCAGCTTATTGGGTGGGACTAGCGGCCCCCAAGAGACCCAGTACTTC	CASSLLGGTSGPQETQYF
TRBJ1-6	TRBV13	TRBD1	15	.	TGTGCCAGCAGCCCACCGGGACAGAATAATTCACCCCTCCACTTT	CASSPPGQNNSPLHF
TRBJ2-2	TRBV4-2	.	15	few	TGTGCCAGCAGCCCCCCCGCGGAGCTCACCGGGGAGCTGTTTTTT	CASSPPAELTGELFF
TRBJ1-5	TRBV10-1	.	13	.	TGCGCCAGCAGTATGCGGGGTAATCAGCCCCAGCATTTT	CASSMRGNQPQHF
TRBJ2-3	TRBV7-2	TRBD2	16	.	TGTGCCAGCAGCTTTAGCGGGAGTGGGAGGAGGGATACGCAGTATTTT	CASSFSGSGRRDTQYF
TRBJ2-7	TRBV28	.	13	.	TGTGCCAGCAGTTTACCGGGACTCGGCGAGCAGTACTTC	CASSLPGLGEQYF
TRBJ2-3	TRBV19	TRBD2	17	.	TGTGCCAGTAGTTCCCCTGGACTAGCGGGGGGTGGGGATACGCAGTATTTT	CASSSPGLAGGGDTQYF
TRBJ2-7	TRBV2	TRBD1	13	.	TGTGCCAGCGCCCGGGACAGAGACTACGAGCAGTACTTC	CASARDRDYEQYF
TRBJ2-1	TRBV7-2	TRBD2	16	once	TGTGCCAGCAGCGAAGCGCTGGGACTAGCTTCCAATGAGCAGTTCTTC	CASSEALGLASNEQFF
TRBJ1-1	TRBV19	TRBD1	14	.	TGTGCCAGTAGTATGAAGGGGGCCAGCACTGAAGCTTTCTTT	CASSMKGASTEAFF
TRBJ1-1	TRBV2	.	14	.	TGTGCCAGCATAGCGGGCAGTTTGAACACTGAAGCTTTCTTT	CASIAGSLNTEAFF
TRBJ2-7	TRBV28	TRBD1	17	.	TGTGCCAGCCGAGGCAACGCACACCGGGACAGGGGATACGAGCAGTACTTC	CASRGNAHRDRGYEQYF
TRBJ1-1	TRBV6-6	TRBD1	13	.	TGTGCCAGCAGTTCACAGGGGGCAGCTGAAGCTTTCTTT	CASSSQGAAEAFF
TRBJ2-1	TRBV19	.	12	.	TGTGCCAGTAACGTTCGGGCAGGGGATCAGTTCTTC	CASNVRAGDQFF
TRBJ2-1	TRBV11-3	.	14	.	TGTGCCAGCAGCGCACAGGGCTCCTACAATGAGCAGTTCTTC	CASSAQGSYNEQFF
TRBJ2-3	TRBV14	TRBD2	16	.	TGTGCCAGCAGCCGCCGGACTAGCGGAAACACAGATACGCAGTATTTT	CASSRRTSGNTDTQYF
TRBJ2-7	TRBV6-1	TRBD2	15	.	TGTGCCAGCAGTGACTCTTTTGGCGGGGGTGGCGAGCAGTACTTC	CASSDSFGGGGEQYF
TRBJ2-7	TRBV6-1	TRBD1	18	.	TGTGCCAGCAGTGAAGCGCCAGGGGGCGGGTCGAGAACCTACGAGCAGTACTTC	CASSEAPGGGSRTYEQYF
TRBJ2-4	TRBV6-5	TRBD2	14	.	TGTGCCAGCAGGGGAGGGCGGGAGCAAAACATTCAGTACTTC	CASRGGREQNIQYF
TRBJ2-2	TRBV5-6	.	15	.	TGTGCCAGCAGCTTGGGAGTTCGGGGCACCGGGGAGCTGTTTTTT	CASSLGVRGTGELFF